These T cell receptor beta chains were read from a single sample in a study of CD8 T cells in ankylosing spondylitis. TCRdb passed the 5' RACE reads through MiXCR, listing each CDR3 protein once. The sample contains about 480,000 distinct CDR3 sequences, under 20% of which appear only once. Sequenced input: blood, either unsorted or a sorted T cell fraction (not recorded which). The receptors were sampled from a male donor with ankylosing spondylitis. Each CDR3 is given with its conserved first and last residue. The D gene is left open where the match is weak. Rows give clone size only sometimes, using once, few, many, or a class for an expanded clone.

clone_size j_call v_call d_call cdr3_length cdr3_nt cdr3_aa
- TRBJ1-4 TRBV7-2 - 12 TGTGCCAGCAGCCTTGACAGGGAAAAACTGTTTTTT CASSLDREKLFF
- TRBJ1-6 TRBV12-3/TRBV12-4 TRBD1 13 TGTGCCAGCAGTACCGGACAGGGTTTGGACCTCCACTTT CASSTGQGLDLHF
few TRBJ2-7 TRBV11-2 - 15 TGTGCCAGCAGCTCGCGACCGGGAGTAGGTGTAGGGCAGTACTTC CASSSRPGVGVGQYF
few TRBJ2-7 TRBV5-1 - 13 TGCGCCAGCAGAGAGGGATCGAGCCACGAGCAGTACTTC CASREGSSHEQYF
- TRBJ2-2 TRBV14 - 17 TGTGCCAGCAGCCAAGTTTTCGGTCAGGGAAACACCGGGGAGCTGTTTTTT CASSQVFGQGNTGELFF
once TRBJ2-5 TRBV6-1 TRBD1 15 TGTGCCAGCAGTGCCCACCGGACAGGCGGTGAGACCCAGTACTTC CASSAHRTGGETQYF
few TRBJ2-1 TRBV7-2 TRBD2 16 TGTGCCAGCAGCTTAGGGTCTAGCGGGAGTTACAATGAGCAGTTCTTC CASSLGSSGSYNEQFF
few TRBJ2-3 TRBV15 TRBD2 17 TGTGCCACCAGCAGAGAAATACTAGCGGGAGGGCAAGATACGCAGTATTTT CATSREILAGGQDTQYF
- TRBJ2-7 TRBV7-9 - 13 TGTGCCAGCAGCTTGTTAGTCTCCTACGAGCAGTACTTC CASSLLVSYEQYF
few TRBJ1-1 TRBV20-1 TRBD1 14 TGCAGTGCTAGAGTCCAGGGGGGCCGGGCTGAAGCTTTCTTT CSARVQGGRAEAFF
- TRBJ1-6 TRBV5-4 - 12 TGTGCCAGCAGCCCTGAGGGTTCACCCCTCCACTTT CASSPEGSPLHF
few TRBJ2-3 TRBV20-1 - 16 TGCAGTGCTAGAGATGTGGGCCAGGGTAACACAGATACGCAGTATTTT CSARDVGQGNTDTQYF